A single sample gave rise to the 4 T cell receptor beta chains below, sequenced in a study of early T cells in non-severe SARS-CoV-2 infection. Each CDR3 protein is one row after TCRdb ran MiXCR on the 5' RACE reads. The data show roughly 72,000 distinct CDR3 sequences, roughly 12% seen once. Sequences were obtained from whole blood. These receptors all come from an adult who was a healthcare worker with PCR-confirmed SARS-CoV-2 infection or an uninfected control (not recorded which).

This clonotype showed up many times. V is TRBV7-2 and J is TRBJ2-3, with D perhaps TRBD2 (6 bases). Germline lookup yields CDR1 SGHTA and CDR2 FQGNSA. V dropped 5 bases and J dropped 0 bases, with 15 bases sitting between them. The CDR3 spans 16 residues. The CDR3 protein is CASSRSGYPSTDTQYF. As DNA, the CDR3 is TGTGCCAGCAGCCGTAGCGGTTACCCTAGCACAGATACGCAGTATTTT.

This clonotype was picked up many times. V gene TRBV7-2 combines with J gene TRBJ2-5, with 8 nucleotides matching TRBD2. Looked up from germline, CDR1 is SGHTA and CDR2 is FQGNSA. This CDR3 has 14 amino acids. V gave up 0 bases and J gave up 3 bases; unmatched junction bases: 0. CDR3: CASSLAAGEETQYF. The DNA for the CDR3 is TGTGCCAGCAGCTTAGCAGCGGGAGAAGAGACCCAGTACTTC.

V is TRBV10-3 and J is TRBJ2-1; TRBD2 aligns across 9 bases. CDR3 size: 11 residues. J lost 10 bases, V lost 6 bases, and 1 base had no gene match. CDR1 ENHRY and CDR2 SYGVKD come from the germline V gene. The CDR3 bases are TGTGCCATCAGCCTAGCGGGAGAGCAGTTCTTC. Amino acid sequence: CAISLAGEQFF.

The chain links TRBV7-7 to TRBJ2-2; D unresolved. Germline lookup yields CDR1 SSHAT and CDR2 FNYEAQ (reference sequence). Trimming took off 4 bases at V and 5 bases at J, with 8 bases between the two ends. The CDR3 runs to 13 residues. The CDR3 DNA reads TGTGCCAGCAGCTGGTCGCTTACCGGGGAGCTGTTTTTT. Translation: CASSWSLTGELFF.